Listed below are T cell receptor beta chains from one sample, sequenced in a study of graft-versus-host responses after intestinal transplantation. These receptors have no known antigen. Assay: immunoSEQ multiplex PCR; the TCRdb copy retains only in-frame clones and omits some. The sample yields about 110,000 clones, 93% seen once. Sample: unstimulated CD8+ T cells sorted from spleen or lymph node cells, taken before transplant. The receptor set was obtained from a human donor who was the organ donor for an intestinal transplant. Both conserved end residues are part of each CDR3. D genes are given only for firm matches.

V: TRBV4-3
J: TRBJ1-2
D: .
CDR3: CASSQVYRAGYGYTF
DNA: TGCGCCAGCAGCCAAGTTTACAGGGCTGGCTATGGCTACACCTTC

V: TRBV28
J: TRBJ1-1
D: .
CDR3: CASSLFTEAFF
DNA: TGTGCCAGCAGTTTATTCACTGAAGCTTTCTTT

V: TRBV19
J: TRBJ2-3
D: .
CDR3: CASSIDGYRTDTQYF
DNA: TGTGCCAGTAGTATCGACGGTTACCGCACAGATACGCAGTATTTT

V: TRBV13
J: TRBJ2-3
D: TRBD1
CDR3: CASSLGDRGADTQYF
DNA: TGTGCCAGCAGCTTAGGCGACAGGGGAGCCGATACGCAGTATTTT

V: TRBV30
J: TRBJ2-1
D: .
CDR3: CAWSPSGSRQFF
DNA: TGTGCCTGGAGTCCCTCCGGGAGTAGGCAGTTCTTC

V: TRBV9
J: TRBJ2-6
D: .
CDR3: CASSEGPGANVLTF
DNA: TGTGCCAGCAGCGAGGGACCCGGGGCCAACGTCCTGACTTTC

V: TRBV5-4
J: TRBJ1-2
D: TRBD1
CDR3: CASGTGGNYGYTF
DNA: TGTGCCAGCGGGACAGGGGGTAACTATGGCTACACCTTC

V: TRBV4-1
J: TRBJ2-7
D: .
CDR3: CASSQVSGHEQYF
DNA: TGCGCCAGCAGCCAAGTTTCTGGCCACGAGCAGTACTTC

V: TRBV6-6
J: TRBJ2-4
D: TRBD2
CDR3: CASSTRGGDPKNIQYF
DNA: TGTGCCAGCAGTACTCGGGGGGGAGATCCCAAAAACATTCAGTACTTC

V: TRBV19
J: TRBJ2-1
D: .
CDR3: CASMGVNNEQFF
DNA: TGTGCCAGTATGGGGGTTAACAATGAGCAGTTCTTC

V: TRBV4-1
J: TRBJ1-6
D: .
CDR3: CASSQTAGSYNSPLHF
DNA: TGCGCCAGCAGCCAGACCGCGGGCTCCTATAATTCACCCCTCCACTTT

V: TRBV4-1
J: TRBJ2-7
D: .
CDR3: CASSSRASQGYEQYF
DNA: TGCGCCAGCAGCTCCCGAGCTTCTCAGGGATACGAGCAGTACTTC

V: TRBV7-8
J: TRBJ2-1
D: TRBD2
CDR3: CASSPRRGGAYNEQFF
DNA: TGTGCCAGCAGCCCGAGACGGGGAGGGGCCTACAATGAGCAGTTCTTC

V: TRBV19
J: TRBJ2-7
D: .
CDR3: CASSLGGPYEQYF
DNA: TGTGCCAGTAGTCTAGGGGGGCCCTACGAGCAGTACTTC

V: TRBV27
J: TRBJ2-1
D: TRBD2
CDR3: CASSLFSGLAYDNEQFF
DNA: TGTGCCAGCAGTTTATTTTCGGGACTAGCGTACGACAATGAGCAGTTCTTC